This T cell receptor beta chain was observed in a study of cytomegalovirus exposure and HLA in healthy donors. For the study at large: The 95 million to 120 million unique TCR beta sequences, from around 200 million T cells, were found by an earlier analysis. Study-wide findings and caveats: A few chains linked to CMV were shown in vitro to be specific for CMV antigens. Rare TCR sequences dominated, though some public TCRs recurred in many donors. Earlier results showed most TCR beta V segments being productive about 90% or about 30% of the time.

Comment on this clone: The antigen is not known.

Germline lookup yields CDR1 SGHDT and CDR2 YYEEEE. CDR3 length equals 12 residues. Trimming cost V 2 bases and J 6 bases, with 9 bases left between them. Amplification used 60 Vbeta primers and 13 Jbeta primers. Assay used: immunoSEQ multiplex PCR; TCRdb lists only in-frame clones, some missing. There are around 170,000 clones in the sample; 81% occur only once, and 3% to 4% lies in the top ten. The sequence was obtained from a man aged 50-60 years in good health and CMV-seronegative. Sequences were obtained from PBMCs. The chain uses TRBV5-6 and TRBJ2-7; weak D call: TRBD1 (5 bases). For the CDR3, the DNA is TGTGCCAGCAGCTTAGGGGCCGCCGAGCAGTACTTC. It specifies CASSLGAAEQYF.